These 7 T cell receptor beta chains came from one sample sequenced in a study of blood T cell repertoires in COVID-19. Repertoires were generated with immunoSEQ multiplex PCR, while TCRdb's copy carries only in-frame clones and drops some. The repertoire has about 200,000 clones, 92% of them found once; the top ten carry about 0.8%. Input material: peripheral blood. The receptors originated from a man aged 55 to 70 with COVID-19, enrolled during active disease.

The chain recombines TRBV18 with TRBJ1-5, with a tentative D call TRBD1 (6 bases). Germline CDR1 is KGHSH and CDR2 is LQKENI. The length of the CDR3 is 15 residues. V lost 0 bases to trimming and J lost 1 base, with 7 bases between them. Written as DNA, the CDR3 is TGTGCCAGCTCACCACCCGGACAGAGCAATCAGCCCCAGCATTTT. This encodes CASSPPGQSNQPQHF.

V usage is TRBV7-9 and J usage is TRBJ2-3; 10 nucleotides match TRBD2. J gave up 3 bases and V 4 bases, and 7 bases lay outside the gene matches. Germline CDR1 is SEHNR and CDR2 is FQNEAQ (reference sequence). CDR3 size: 16 residues. CDR3 bases: TGTGCCAGCAGCTCGTCAAGCGGGGGGGTAACAGATACGCAGTATTTT. This sequence encodes CASSSSSGGVTDTQYF. Based on the CDR3 plus reference TRBV7-9 and TRBJ2-3, the full variable domain is DTGVSQNPRHKITKRGQNVTFRCDPISEHNRLYWYRQTLGQGPEFLTYFQNEAQLEKSRLLSDRFSAERPKGSFSTLEIQRTEQGDSAMYLCASSSSSGGVTDTQYFGPGTRLTVL.

The V call is TRBV28, the J call TRBJ2-7; D is possibly TRBD2 (5 bases). The germline V gene has CDR1 MDHEN and CDR2 SYDVKM. There are 16 residues in the CDR3. The V end lost 5 bases, the J end lost 2 bases, and 19 bases lay between the germline ends. This CDR3 reads CASSPPQAPGTYEQYF. The CDR3 DNA sequence: TGTGCCAGCAGTCCGCCTCAAGCACCGGGGACCTACGAGCAGTACTTC.

The V call is TRBV27, the J call TRBJ1-5; the match to TRBD1 covers 9 bases. The junction had 8 bases not matched to a gene; V was cut back by 2 bases and J by 0 bases. This CDR3 comprises 18 residues. Germline V CDR1 and CDR2: MNHEY, SMNVEV (reference sequence). Here the CDR3 reads CASSLRNRGRDSNQPQHF. In DNA, the CDR3 is TGTGCCAGCAGTTTAAGGAACAGGGGGCGCGATAGCAATCAGCCCCAGCATTTT.

V is TRBV2 and J is TRBJ1-5; tentative D call: TRBD1 (6 bases). Trimming took off 5 bases at V and 2 bases at J, with 13 bases between the two ends. This CDR3 has 15 residues. CDR1 is SNHLY and CDR2 is FYNNEI in the germline V gene. The CDR3 loop reads CASSQGNRGNQPQHF. For the CDR3, the DNA is TGTGCCAGCAGTCAGGGGAATCGGGGCAATCAGCCCCAGCATTTT.

This clone was observed a single time. V usage is TRBV19 and J usage is TRBJ1-1, with D unresolved. Trimming removed 5 bases at V and 2 bases at J, with 9 bases between. CDR1 LNHDA and CDR2 SQIVND come from the germline V gene (reference sequence). This CDR3 spans 13 amino acids. CDR3 nucleotide sequence: TGTGCCAGTAGTCCCTTGACAAACACTGAAGCTTTCTTT. It codes for CASSPLTNTEAFF.

This clone was counted a few times. The CDR3 coding sequence is TGCGCCAGCAGGATAGGACAGGGGGGAGAGTATGGCTACACCTTC. This translates into CASRIGQGGEYGYTF. The chain joins TRBV5-1 to TRBJ1-2; 10 positions agree with TRBD1. Trimming removed 5 bases from V and 5 bases from J; junction bases left unmatched: 9. There are 15 residues in the CDR3. Germline V gene sequence: CDR1 SGHRS, CDR2 YFSETQ.